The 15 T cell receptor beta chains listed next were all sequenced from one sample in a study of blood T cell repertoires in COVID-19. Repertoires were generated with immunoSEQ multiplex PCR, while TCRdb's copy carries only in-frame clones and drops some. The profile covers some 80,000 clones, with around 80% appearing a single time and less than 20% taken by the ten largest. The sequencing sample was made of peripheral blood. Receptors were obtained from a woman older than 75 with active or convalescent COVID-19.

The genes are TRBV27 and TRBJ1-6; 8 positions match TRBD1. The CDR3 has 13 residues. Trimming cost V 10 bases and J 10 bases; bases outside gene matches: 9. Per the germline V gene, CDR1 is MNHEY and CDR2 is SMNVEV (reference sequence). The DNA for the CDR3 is TGTGCCACCTCCGGACAGGGCGGATCACCCCTCCACTTT. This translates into CATSGQGGSPLHF.

The CDR3 protein is CASSSDSLPEAFF. The CDR3 DNA follows: TGTGCCAGCAGTTCCGACAGTCTACCTGAAGCTTTCTTT. V usage is TRBV12-3 or TRBV12-4 and J usage is TRBJ1-1; maybe TRBD1 (5 bases). Trimming left V 4 bases short and J 6 bases short, with 12 bases between. This CDR3 spans 13 amino acids.

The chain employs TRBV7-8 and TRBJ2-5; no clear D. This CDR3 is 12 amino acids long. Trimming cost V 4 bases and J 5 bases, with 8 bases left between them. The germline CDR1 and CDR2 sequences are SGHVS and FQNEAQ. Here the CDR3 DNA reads TGTGCCAGCAGCTATTCTTCCGAGACCCAGTACTTC. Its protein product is CASSYSSETQYF. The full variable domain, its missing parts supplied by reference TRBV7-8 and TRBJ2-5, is GAGVSQSPRYKVAKRGQDVALRCDPISGHVSLFWYQQALGQGPEFLTYFQNEAQLDKSGLPSDRFFAERPEGSVSTLKIQRTQQEDSAVYLCASSYSSETQYFGPGTRLLVL.

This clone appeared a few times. Here the CDR3 DNA reads TGCGCCAGCAGCTTTTTGGGACAGGGGGCGGGTGAGCAGTACTTC. This sequence encodes CASSFLGQGAGEQYF. The V and J genes are TRBV5-1 and TRBJ2-7, with 12 bases fitting TRBD1. This CDR3 is 15 amino acids long. Germline V gene lookup returns CDR1 SGHRS and CDR2 YFSETQ. The junction had 7 bases not matched to a gene; V was cut back by 2 bases and J by 7 bases.

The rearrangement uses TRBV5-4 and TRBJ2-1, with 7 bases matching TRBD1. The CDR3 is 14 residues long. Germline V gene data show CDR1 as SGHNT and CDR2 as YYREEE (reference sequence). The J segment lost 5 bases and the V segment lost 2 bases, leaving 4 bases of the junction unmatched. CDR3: CASSFKGADNEQFF. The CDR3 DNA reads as TGTGCCAGCAGCTTCAAGGGGGCCGACAATGAGCAGTTCTTC.

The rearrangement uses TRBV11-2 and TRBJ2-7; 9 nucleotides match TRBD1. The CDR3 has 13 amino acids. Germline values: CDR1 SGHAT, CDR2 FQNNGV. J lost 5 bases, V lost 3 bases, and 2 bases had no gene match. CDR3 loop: CASSLDRGHEQYF. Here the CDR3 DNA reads TGTGCCAGCAGCTTGGACAGGGGACACGAGCAGTACTTC.

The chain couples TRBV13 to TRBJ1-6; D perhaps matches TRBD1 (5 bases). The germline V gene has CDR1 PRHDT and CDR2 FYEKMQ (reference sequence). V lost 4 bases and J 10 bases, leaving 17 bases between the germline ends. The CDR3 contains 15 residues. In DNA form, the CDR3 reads TGTGCCAGCAGCTCCTCCCGGGGGGTCGGGTCACCCCTCCACTTT. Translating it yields CASSSSRGVGSPLHF.

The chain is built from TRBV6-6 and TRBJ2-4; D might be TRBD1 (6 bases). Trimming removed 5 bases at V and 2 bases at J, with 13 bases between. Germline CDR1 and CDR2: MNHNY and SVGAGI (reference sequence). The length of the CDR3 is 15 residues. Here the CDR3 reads CASSERQVSKNIQYF. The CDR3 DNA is TGTGCCAGCAGTGAGCGACAGGTCTCCAAAAACATTCAGTACTTC.

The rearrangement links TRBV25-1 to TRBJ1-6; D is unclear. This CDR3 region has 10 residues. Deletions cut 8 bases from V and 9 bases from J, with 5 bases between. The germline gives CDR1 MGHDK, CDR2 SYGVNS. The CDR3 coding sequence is TGTGCCAGCGGAGTTTCACCCCTCCACTTT. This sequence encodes CASGVSPLHF.

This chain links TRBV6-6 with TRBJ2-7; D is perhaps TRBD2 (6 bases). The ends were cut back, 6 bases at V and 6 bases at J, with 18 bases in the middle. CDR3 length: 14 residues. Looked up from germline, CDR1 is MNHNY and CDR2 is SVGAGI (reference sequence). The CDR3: CASRGRAQEGEQYF. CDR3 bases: TGTGCCAGCAGAGGCCGGGCTCAGGAGGGCGAGCAGTACTTC.

CDR3 bases: TGTGCCAGCAGCTCGAGAGGGGGTAATAATTCACCCCTCCACTTT. Translated, it gives CASSSRGGNNSPLHF. The V gene is TRBV7-3, the J gene TRBJ1-6; D possibly corresponds to TRBD1 (6 bases). The germline CDR1 and CDR2 sequences are SGHTA and FQGTGA. V was pared by 4 bases and J by 5 bases, with 12 bases between. This CDR3 is 15 amino acids long.

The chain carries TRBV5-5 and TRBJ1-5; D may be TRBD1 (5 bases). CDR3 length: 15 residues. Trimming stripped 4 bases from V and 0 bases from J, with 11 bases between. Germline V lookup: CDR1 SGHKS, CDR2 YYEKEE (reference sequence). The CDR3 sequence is CASSDDSYSNQPQHF. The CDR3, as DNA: TGTGCCAGCAGCGATGACAGTTATAGCAATCAGCCCCAGCATTTT.

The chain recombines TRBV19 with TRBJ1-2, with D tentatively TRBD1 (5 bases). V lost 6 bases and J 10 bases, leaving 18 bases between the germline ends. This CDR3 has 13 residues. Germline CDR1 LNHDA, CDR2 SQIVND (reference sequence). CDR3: CASRRVGGEPYTF. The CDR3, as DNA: TGTGCCAGTAGACGGGTCGGGGGGGAGCCCTACACCTTC.

In DNA form, the CDR3 reads TGTGCCAGCAGCTTGGATCGAGCCGGGGAGCTGTTTTTT. Its protein is CASSLDRAGELFF. This rearrangement joins TRBV5-4 to TRBJ2-2; no firm D call. This CDR3 has 13 amino acids. Germline CDR1 SGHNT, CDR2 YYREEE (reference sequence). Trimming cost V 0 bases and J 6 bases, with 6 bases left between them.

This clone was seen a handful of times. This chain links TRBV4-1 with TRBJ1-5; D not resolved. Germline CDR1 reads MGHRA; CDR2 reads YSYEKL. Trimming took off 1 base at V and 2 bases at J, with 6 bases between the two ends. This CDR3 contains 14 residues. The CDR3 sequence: CASSQGSGNQPQHF. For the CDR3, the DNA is TGCGCCAGCAGCCAAGGATCAGGCAATCAGCCCCAGCATTTT.